These T cell receptor beta chains were read from a single sample in a study of CD8 T cells and mutated HIV epitopes. TCRdb passed the single-cell sequencing reads through MiXCR, listing each CDR3 protein once. The sample holds about 17 distinct CDR3 sequences. Their specific antigens are unknown. The sample in question was CD8+ T cells from blood cultured with an adapted viral peptide, obtained during chronic HIV-1 infection. The origin of the receptors is a middle-aged man with HIV-1 infection. CDR3s include the opening cysteine and the closing phenylalanine or tryptophan. The D gene is left open where the match is weak. Only part of the rows carry a size: once, few, many, or a class if the clone is expanded.

size: large
J: TRBJ1-6
D: .
V: TRBV2
CDR3: CASSEGRYNSPLHF
DNA: TGTGCCAGCAGTGAAGGGCGGTATAATTCACCCCTCCACTTT

size: .
J: TRBJ2-3
D: .
V: TRBV4-1
CDR3: CTSGQDGDTQYF
DNA: TGCACCAGTGGCCAAGATGGTGATACGCAGTATTTT

size: large
J: TRBJ2-5
D: .
V: TRBV13
CDR3: CASSLIGQETQYF
DNA: TGTGCCAGCAGCTTGATCGGACAAGAGACCCAGTACTTC

size: .
J: TRBJ2-7
D: .
V: TRBV9
CDR3: CASSLTWGSSYEQYF
DNA: TGTGCCAGCAGCCTAACATGGGGTTCCTCCTACGAGCAGTACTTC

size: .
J: TRBJ2-3
D: .
V: TRBV4-1
CDR3: CASSPDGDMQYF
DNA: TGCGCCAGCAGCCCTGATGGTGATATGCAGTATTTT

size: .
J: TRBJ2-7
D: .
V: TRBV4-1
CDR3: CASSQTSGSSYEQYF
DNA: TGCGCCAGCAGCCAGACTTCTGGGAGCTCCTACGAGCAGTACTTC

size: .
J: TRBJ2-7
D: .
V: TRBV20-1
CDR3: CSARETGSYEQYF
DNA: TGCAGTGCTAGAGAAACAGGCTCCTACGAGCAGTACTTC